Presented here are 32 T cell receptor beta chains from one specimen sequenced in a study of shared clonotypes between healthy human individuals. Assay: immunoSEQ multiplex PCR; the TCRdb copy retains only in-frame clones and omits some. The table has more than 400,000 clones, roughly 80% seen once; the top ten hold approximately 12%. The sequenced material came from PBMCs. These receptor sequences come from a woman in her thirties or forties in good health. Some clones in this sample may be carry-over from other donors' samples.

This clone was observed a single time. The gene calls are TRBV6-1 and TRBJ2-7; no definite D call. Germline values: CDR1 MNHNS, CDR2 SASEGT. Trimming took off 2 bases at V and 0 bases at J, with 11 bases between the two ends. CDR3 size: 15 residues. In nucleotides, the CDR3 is TGTGCCAGCAGTGAAACTTTCGATTCCTCCTACGAGCAGTACTTC. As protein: CASSETFDSSYEQYF.

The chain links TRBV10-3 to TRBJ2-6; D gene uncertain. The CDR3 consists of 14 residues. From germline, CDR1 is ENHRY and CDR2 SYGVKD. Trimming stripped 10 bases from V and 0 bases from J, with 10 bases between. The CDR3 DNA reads TGTGCCACGAGCACGAGCTCTGGGGCCAACGTCCTGACTTTC. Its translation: CATSTSSGANVLTF.

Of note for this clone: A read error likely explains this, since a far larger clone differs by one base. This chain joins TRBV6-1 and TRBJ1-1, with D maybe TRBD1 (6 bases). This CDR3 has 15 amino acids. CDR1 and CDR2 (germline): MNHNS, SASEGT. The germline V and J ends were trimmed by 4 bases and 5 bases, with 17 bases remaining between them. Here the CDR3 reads CASSVGMTGLTEAFF. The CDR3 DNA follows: TGTGCCAGCAGTGTTGGGATGACAGGTTTGACTGAAGCTTTCTTT.

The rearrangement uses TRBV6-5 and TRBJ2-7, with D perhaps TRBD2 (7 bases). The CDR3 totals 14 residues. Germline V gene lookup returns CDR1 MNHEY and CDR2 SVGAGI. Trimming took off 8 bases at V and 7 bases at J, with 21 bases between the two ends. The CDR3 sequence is CASARGGEPWEQYF. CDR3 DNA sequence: TGTGCCAGCGCTAGGGGGGGGGAACCTTGGGAGCAGTACTTC.

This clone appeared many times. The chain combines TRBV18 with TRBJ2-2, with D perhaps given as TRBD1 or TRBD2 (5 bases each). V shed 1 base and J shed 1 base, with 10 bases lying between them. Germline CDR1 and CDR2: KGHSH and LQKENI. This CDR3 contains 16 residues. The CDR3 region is CASSPLTGRNTGELFF. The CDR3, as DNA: TGTGCCAGCTCACCACTTACGGGACGGAACACCGGGGAGCTGTTTTTT.

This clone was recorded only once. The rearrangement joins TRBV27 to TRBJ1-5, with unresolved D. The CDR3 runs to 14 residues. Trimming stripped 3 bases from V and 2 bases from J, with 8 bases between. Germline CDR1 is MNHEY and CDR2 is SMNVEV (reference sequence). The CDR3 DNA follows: TGTGCCAGCAGTTTGTGGGCGGGCAATCAGCCCCAGCATTTT. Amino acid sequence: CASSLWAGNQPQHF.

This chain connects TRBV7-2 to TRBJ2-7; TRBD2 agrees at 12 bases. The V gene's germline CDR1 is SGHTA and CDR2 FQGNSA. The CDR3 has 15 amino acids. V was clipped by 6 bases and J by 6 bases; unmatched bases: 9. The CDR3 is CASRTRLAGASEQYF. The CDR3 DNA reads TGTGCCAGCAGGACAAGACTAGCGGGAGCCTCCGAGCAGTACTTC.

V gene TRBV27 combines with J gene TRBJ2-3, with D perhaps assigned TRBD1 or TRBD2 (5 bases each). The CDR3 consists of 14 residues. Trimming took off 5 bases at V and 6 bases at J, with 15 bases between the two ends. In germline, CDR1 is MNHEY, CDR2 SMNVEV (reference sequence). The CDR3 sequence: CASSTKTGADTQYF. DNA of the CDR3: TGTGCCAGCAGTACCAAAACCGGGGCCGATACGCAGTATTTT.

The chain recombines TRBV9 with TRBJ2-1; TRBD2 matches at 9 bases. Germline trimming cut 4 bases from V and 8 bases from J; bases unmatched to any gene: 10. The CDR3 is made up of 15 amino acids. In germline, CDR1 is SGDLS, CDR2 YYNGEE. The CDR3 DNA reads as TGTGCCAGCAGCCACCGCAGCGGGAGGATCTATGAGCAGTTCTTC. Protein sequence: CASSHRSGRIYEQFF.

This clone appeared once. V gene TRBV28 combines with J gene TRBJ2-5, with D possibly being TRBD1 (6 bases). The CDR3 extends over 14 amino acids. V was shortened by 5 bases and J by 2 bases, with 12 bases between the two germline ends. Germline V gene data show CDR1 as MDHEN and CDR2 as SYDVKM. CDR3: CASSTNRVQETQYF. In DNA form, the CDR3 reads TGTGCCAGCAGTACCAACAGGGTACAAGAGACCCAGTACTTC.

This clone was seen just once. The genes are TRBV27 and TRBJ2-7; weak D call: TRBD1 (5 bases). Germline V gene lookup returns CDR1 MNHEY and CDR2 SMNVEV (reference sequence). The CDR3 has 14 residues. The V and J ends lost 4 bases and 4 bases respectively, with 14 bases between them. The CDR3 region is CASSSGRASYEQYF. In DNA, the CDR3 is TGTGCCAGCAGTTCGGGCAGGGCATCTTACGAGCAGTACTTC.

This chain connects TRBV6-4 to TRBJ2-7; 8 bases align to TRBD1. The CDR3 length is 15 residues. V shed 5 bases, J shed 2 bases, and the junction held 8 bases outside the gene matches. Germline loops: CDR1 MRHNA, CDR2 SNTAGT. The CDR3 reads CASSYVGRGPYEQYF. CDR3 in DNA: TGTGCCAGCAGTTACGTCGGCAGGGGGCCCTACGAGCAGTACTTC.

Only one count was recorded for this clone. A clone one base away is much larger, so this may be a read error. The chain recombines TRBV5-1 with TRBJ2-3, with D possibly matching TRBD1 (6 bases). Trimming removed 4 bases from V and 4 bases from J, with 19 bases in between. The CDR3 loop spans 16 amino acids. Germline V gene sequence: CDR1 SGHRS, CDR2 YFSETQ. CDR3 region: CASSVYGTPGPDTQYF. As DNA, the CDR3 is TGCGCCAGCAGCGTCTACGGGACACCCGGTCCAGATACGCAGTATTTT.

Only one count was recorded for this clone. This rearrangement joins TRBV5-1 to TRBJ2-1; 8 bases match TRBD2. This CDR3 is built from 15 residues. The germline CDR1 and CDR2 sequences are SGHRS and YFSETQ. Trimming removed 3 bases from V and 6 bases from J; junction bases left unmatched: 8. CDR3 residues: CASSWSTSGLNEQFF. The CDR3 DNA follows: TGCGCCAGCAGCTGGTCCACTAGCGGCCTCAATGAGCAGTTCTTC.

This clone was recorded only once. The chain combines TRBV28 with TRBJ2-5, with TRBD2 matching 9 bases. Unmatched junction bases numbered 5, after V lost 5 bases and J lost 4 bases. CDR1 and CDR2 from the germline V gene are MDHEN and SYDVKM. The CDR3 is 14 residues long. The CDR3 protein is CASSAREGGETQYF. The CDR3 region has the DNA TGTGCCAGCAGTGCGCGGGAGGGGGGAGAGACCCAGTACTTC.

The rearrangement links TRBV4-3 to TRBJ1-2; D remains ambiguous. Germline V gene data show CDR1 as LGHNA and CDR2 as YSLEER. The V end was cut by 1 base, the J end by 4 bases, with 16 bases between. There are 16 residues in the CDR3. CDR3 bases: TGCGCCAGCAGCCAAGGTTTGGAAATGGGGATCTATGGCTACACCTTC. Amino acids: CASSQGLEMGIYGYTF.

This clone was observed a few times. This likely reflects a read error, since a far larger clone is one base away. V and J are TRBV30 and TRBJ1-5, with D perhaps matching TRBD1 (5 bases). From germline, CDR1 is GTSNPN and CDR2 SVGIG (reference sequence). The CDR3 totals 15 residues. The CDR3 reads CAWSTGQLDNPPQHF. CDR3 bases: TGTGCCTGGAGTACGGGGCAGCTAGACAATCCGCCCCAGCATTTT.

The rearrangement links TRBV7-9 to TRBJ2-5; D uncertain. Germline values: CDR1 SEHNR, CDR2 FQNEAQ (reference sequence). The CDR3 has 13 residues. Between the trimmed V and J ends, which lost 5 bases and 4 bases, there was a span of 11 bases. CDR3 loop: CASSQARRETQYF. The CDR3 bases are TGTGCCAGCAGCCAAGCGCGGCGAGAGACCCAGTACTTC.

Here the CDR3 reads CGCLVGGTVTEAFF. The DNA for the CDR3 is TGTGGCTGCCTGGTAGGGGGAACAGTCACTGAAGCTTTCTTT. This rearrangement joins TRBV14 to TRBJ1-1, with TRBD1 as a possible D gene (6 bases). CDR1 SGHDN and CDR2 FVKESK come from the germline V gene. There are 14 residues in the CDR3.

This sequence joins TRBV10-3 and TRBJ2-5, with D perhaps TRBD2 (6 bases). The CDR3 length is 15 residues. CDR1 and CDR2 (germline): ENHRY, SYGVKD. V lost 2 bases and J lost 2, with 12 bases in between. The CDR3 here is CAISENRREQETQYF. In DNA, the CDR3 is TGTGCCATCAGTGAGAACCGGAGGGAACAAGAGACCCAGTACTTC.

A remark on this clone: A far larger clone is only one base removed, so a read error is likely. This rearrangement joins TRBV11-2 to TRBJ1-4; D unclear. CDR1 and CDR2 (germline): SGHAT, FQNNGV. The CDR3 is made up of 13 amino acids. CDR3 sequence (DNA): TGTGCCAGCAGCTTAGGGGTTAATGAAGAACTGTTTTTT. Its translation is CASSLGVNEELFF. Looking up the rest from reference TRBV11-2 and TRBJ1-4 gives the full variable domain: EAGVAQSPRYKIIEKRQSVAFWCNPISGHATLYWYQQILGQGPKLLIQFQNNGVVDDSQLPKDRFSAERLKGVDSTLKIQPAKLEDSAVYLCASSLGVNEELFFGSGTQLSVL.

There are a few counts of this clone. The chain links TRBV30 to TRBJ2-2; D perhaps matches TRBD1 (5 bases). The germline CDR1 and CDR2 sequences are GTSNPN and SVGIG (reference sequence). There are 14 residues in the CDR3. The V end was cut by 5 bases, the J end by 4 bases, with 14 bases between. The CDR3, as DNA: TGTGCCTGGTCTGGACACCGTTTCACCGGGGAGCTGTTTTTT. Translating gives CAWSGHRFTGELFF.

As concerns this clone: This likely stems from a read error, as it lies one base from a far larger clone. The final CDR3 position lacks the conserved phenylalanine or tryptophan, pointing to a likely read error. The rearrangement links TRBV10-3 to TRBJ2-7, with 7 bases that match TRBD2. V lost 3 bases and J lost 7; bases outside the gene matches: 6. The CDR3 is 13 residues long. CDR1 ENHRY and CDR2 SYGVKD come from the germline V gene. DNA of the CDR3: TGTGCCATCAGTGATTTAGCGGGTCATGAGCAGTACCTC. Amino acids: CAISDLAGHEQYL.

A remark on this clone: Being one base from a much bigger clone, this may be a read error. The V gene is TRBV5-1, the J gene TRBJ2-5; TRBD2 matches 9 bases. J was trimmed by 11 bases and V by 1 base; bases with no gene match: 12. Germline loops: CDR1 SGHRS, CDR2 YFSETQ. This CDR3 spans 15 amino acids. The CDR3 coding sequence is TGCGCCAGCAGCTTGAGGGCGGGAGGGCCGGGTGAGCAGTACTTC. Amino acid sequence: CASSLRAGGPGEQYF.

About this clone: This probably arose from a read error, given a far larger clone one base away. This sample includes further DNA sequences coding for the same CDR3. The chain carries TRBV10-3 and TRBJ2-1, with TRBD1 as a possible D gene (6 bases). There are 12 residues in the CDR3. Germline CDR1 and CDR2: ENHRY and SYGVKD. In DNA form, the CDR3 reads TGTGCAATCAGTGAGCCTGGACAGGAGCAGTTCTTC. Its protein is CAISEPGQEQFF.

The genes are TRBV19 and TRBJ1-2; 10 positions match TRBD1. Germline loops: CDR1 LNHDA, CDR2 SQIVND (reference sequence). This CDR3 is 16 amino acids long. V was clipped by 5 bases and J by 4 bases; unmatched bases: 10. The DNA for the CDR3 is TGTGCCAGTAGTTTCCCGGGACAGGGGATCGGCTATGGCTACACCTTC. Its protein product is CASSFPGQGIGYGYTF.

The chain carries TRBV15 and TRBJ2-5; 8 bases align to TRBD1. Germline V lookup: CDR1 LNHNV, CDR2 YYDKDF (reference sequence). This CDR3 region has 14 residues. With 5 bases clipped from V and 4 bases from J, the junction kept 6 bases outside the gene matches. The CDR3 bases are TGTGCCACCAGCCCGGGACAGGATGTAGAGACCCAGTACTTC. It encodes CATSPGQDVETQYF.

The CDR3: CAWARSWATNTGELFF. In DNA form, the CDR3 reads TGTGCCTGGGCCCGATCCTGGGCAACGAACACCGGGGAGCTGTTTTTT. This chain uses TRBV30 with TRBJ2-2; D call uncertain. This CDR3 has 16 amino acids. CDR1 is GTSNPN and CDR2 is SVGIG in the germline V gene (reference sequence). Trimming cost V 5 bases and J 0 bases, with 16 bases left between them. Based on the CDR3 plus reference TRBV30 and TRBJ2-2, the full variable domain is SQTIHQWPATLVQPVGSPLSLECTVEGTSNPNLYWYRQAAGRGLQLLFYSVGIGQISSEVPQNLSASRPQDRQFILSSKKLLLSDSGFYLCAWARSWATNTGELFFGEGSRLTVL.

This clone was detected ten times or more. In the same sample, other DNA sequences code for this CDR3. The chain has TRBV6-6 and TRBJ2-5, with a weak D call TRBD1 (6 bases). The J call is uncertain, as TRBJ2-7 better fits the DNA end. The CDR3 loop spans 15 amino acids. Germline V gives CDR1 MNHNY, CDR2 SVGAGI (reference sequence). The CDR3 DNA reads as TGTGCCAGCAGTCAGGGGCGCGAACGAGTGGGCGAGCAGTACTTC. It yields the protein CASSQGRERVGEQYF.

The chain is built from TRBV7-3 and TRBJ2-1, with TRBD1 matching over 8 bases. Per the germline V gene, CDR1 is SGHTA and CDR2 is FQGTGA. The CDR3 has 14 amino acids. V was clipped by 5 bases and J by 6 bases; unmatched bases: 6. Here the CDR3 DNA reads TGTGCCAGCAGCCCAGGACAGGGAGCCAATGAGCAGTTCTTC. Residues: CASSPGQGANEQFF.

The CDR3 region is CAISEGLALSYEQYF. CDR3 DNA sequence: TGTGCCATCAGTGAGGGGCTAGCTCTCTCCTACGAGCAGTACTTC. The rearrangement joins TRBV10-3 to TRBJ2-7; D is possibly TRBD2 (5 bases). Germline-derived CDR1 and CDR2 are ENHRY and SYGVKD. The V gene lost 2 bases and the J gene lost 0 bases, with 11 bases spanning the gap. The CDR3 has 15 residues.

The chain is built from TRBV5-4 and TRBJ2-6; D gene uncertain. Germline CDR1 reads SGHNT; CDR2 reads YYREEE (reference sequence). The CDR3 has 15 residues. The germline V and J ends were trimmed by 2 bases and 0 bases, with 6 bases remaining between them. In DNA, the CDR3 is TGTGCCAGCAGCTTTTCTGGCTCTGGGGCCAACGTCCTGACTTTC. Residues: CASSFSGSGANVLTF.